These 22 T cell receptor beta chains were sequenced from one sample in a study of shared clonotypes between healthy human individuals. Using immunoSEQ multiplex PCR, the repertoire was profiled, and TCRdb retains in-frame clones only, with some absent. The data show more than 1,200,000 clones, less than 99% seen once. Sequencing input: naive CD4+ T cells sorted from blood. Described subset: CD45RA+ positively selected. These receptors were obtained from a man aged 25 to 40 in good health.

V and J are TRBV27 and TRBJ2-1, with 11 bases identical to TRBD2. Germline-derived CDR1 and CDR2 are MNHEY and SMNVEV (reference sequence). J was trimmed by 0 bases and V by 6 bases; bases with no gene match: 4. The CDR3 has 16 amino acids. CDR3 nucleotides: TGTGCCAGCAGCCGTAGCGGGAGGGCCTCCTACAATGAGCAGTTCTTC. This gives the protein CASSRSGRASYNEQFF.

This chain connects TRBV4-3 to TRBJ2-4, with D unclear. This CDR3 comprises 15 residues. Trimming cost V 0 bases and J 0 bases, with 6 bases left between them. CDR1 is LGHNA, CDR2 YSLEER, per germline. As DNA, the CDR3 is TGCGCCAGCAGCCAAGATAACCAAGCCAAAAACATTCAGTACTTC. Its translation is CASSQDNQAKNIQYF.

V usage is TRBV27 and J usage is TRBJ2-3; the D gene is possibly TRBD2 (6 bases). This CDR3 spans 13 amino acids. V was cut by 8 bases and J by 5 bases, with 14 bases left in between. The germline V gene encodes CDR1 MNHEY and CDR2 SMNVEV (reference sequence). CDR3 sequence: CASSREIQDTQYF. The CDR3 DNA is TGTGCCAGCTCCCGGGAGATACAAGATACGCAGTATTTT.

This sequence joins TRBV2 and TRBJ1-1; D may be TRBD1 (6 bases). The CDR3 is 14 residues long. V was pared by 1 base and J by 2 bases, with 8 bases between. CDR1 is SNHLY, CDR2 FYNNEI, per germline. The CDR3 nucleotides are TGTGCCAGCAGTGAAGGGACAGTAAACACTGAAGCTTTCTTT. This codes for CASSEGTVNTEAFF.

J is TRBJ2-3 and V is TRBV7-3; 9 nucleotides agree with TRBD1. V trimming: 6 bases; J trimming: 5 bases; junction bases outside the gene matches: 9. Germline V gene lookup returns CDR1 SGHTA and CDR2 FQGTGA. The CDR3 loop spans 15 amino acids. CDR3 DNA sequence: TGTGCCAGCAGAAAGAGACAGGGGGGAGAAGATACGCAGTATTTT. Its translation is CASRKRQGGEDTQYF.

The J gene is TRBJ2-4, the V gene TRBV2; the D gene is possibly TRBD2 (6 bases). This CDR3 region has 14 residues. The ends were cut back, 6 bases at V and 7 bases at J, with 16 bases in the middle. Germline values: CDR1 SNHLY, CDR2 FYNNEI. The CDR3 reads CASSPRDFVNIQYF. In DNA, the CDR3 is TGTGCCAGCAGCCCCAGGGACTTCGTGAACATTCAGTACTTC.

The rearrangement links TRBV11-2 to TRBJ1-4; D remains unclear. V lost 4 bases, J lost 4 bases, and 13 bases lay in between. Germline V gene sequence: CDR1 SGHAT, CDR2 FQNNGV. CDR3 length: 15 amino acids. The CDR3 reads CASSSLVESNEKLFF. The CDR3 DNA reads as TGTGCCAGCAGCTCCCTAGTTGAGAGTAATGAAAAACTGTTTTTT. The variable domain in full, completed from reference TRBV11-2 and TRBJ1-4, reads EAGVAQSPRYKIIEKRQSVAFWCNPISGHATLYWYQQILGQGPKLLIQFQNNGVVDDSQLPKDRFSAERLKGVDSTLKIQPAKLEDSAVYLCASSSLVESNEKLFFGSGTQLSVL.

The chain employs TRBV2 and TRBJ2-7, with 8 positions matching TRBD2. The V segment lost 2 bases and the J segment 6 bases; nucleotides outside the gene matches: 3. Germline V lookup: CDR1 SNHLY, CDR2 FYNNEI. The CDR3 totals 13 residues. The CDR3 nucleotides are TGTGCCAGCAGTGAACTAGCGGGTTTCGAGCAGTACTTC. This translates into CASSELAGFEQYF.

The genes are TRBV29-1 and TRBJ2-5; maybe TRBD2 (6 bases). Germline CDR1 and CDR2: SQVTM and ANQGSEA. This CDR3 region has 11 residues. V lost 4 bases and J 4 bases, leaving 7 bases between the germline ends. The CDR3 sequence is CSVVRGETQYF. In DNA, the CDR3 is TGCAGCGTTGTGCGGGGAGAGACCCAGTACTTC.

The chain combines TRBV5-1 with TRBJ2-5; 10 nucleotides agree with TRBD1. V lost 3 bases and J lost 7; bases outside the gene matches: 9. The CDR3 extends over 15 amino acids. CDR1 and CDR2 from the germline V gene are SGHRS and YFSETQ. DNA for the CDR3: TGCGCCAGCAGCTCAGGACAGGGGGGTACGGGGACCCAGTACTTC. It is translated as CASSSGQGGTGTQYF.

This sequence joins TRBV11-2 and TRBJ2-2, with D hard to call. The V end was cut by 4 bases, the J end by 4 bases, with 13 bases between. In germline, CDR1 is SGHAT, CDR2 FQNNGV. CDR3 length: 15 residues. CDR3 in DNA: TGTGCCAGCAGCTCTGGGGTACACACCACCGGGGAGCTGTTTTTT. It specifies CASSSGVHTTGELFF.

V usage is TRBV6-5 and J usage is TRBJ2-7; 8 nucleotides line up with TRBD2. CDR1 and CDR2 (germline): MNHEY, SVGAGI. The CDR3 loop spans 11 amino acids. V trimming: 8 bases; J trimming: 8 bases; junction bases outside the gene matches: 5. The CDR3 DNA follows: TGTGCCAGCCAGGTAGCGGGGCAGCAGTACTTC. Protein: CASQVAGQQYF.

The chain combines TRBV19 with TRBJ2-5; 14 nucleotides line up with TRBD2. The germline V gene has CDR1 LNHDA and CDR2 SQIVND (reference sequence). This CDR3 spans 15 amino acids. The junction had 3 bases not matched to a gene; V was cut back by 3 bases and J by 6 bases. CDR3 coding DNA: TGTGCCAGTAGTATCGGACTAGCGGGAGGAAAGACCCAGTACTTC. Amino acids: CASSIGLAGGKTQYF.

The chain has TRBV5-1 and TRBJ1-1; weak D call: TRBD1 (6 bases). The germline V and J ends were trimmed by 3 bases and 1 base, with 16 bases remaining between them. The CDR3 is 16 residues long. CDR1 and CDR2 from the germline V gene are SGHRS and YFSETQ. CDR3 residues: CASSSGKRGGNTEAFF. DNA for the CDR3: TGCGCCAGCAGCTCCGGCAAAAGAGGGGGGAACACTGAAGCTTTCTTT.

A remark on this clone: The sample holds other DNA sequences that translate to the same CDR3. V usage is TRBV5-1 and J usage is TRBJ2-3; tentatively, D is TRBD2 (6 bases). The CDR3 runs to 15 residues. The ends were cut back, 5 bases at V and 0 bases at J, with 13 bases in the middle. CDR1 SGHRS and CDR2 YFSETQ come from the germline V gene. The CDR3 here is CASSLSGTSTDTQYF. CDR3 in DNA: TGCGCCAGCAGTTTATCCGGGACTAGCACAGATACGCAGTATTTT.

This chain connects TRBV7-3 to TRBJ2-7; TRBD1 matches at 7 bases. V dropped 5 bases and J dropped 0; count of bases not matched to a gene: 1. Germline lookup yields CDR1 SGHTA and CDR2 FQGTGA. The CDR3 is 13 amino acids. CDR3 DNA: TGTGCCAGCAGCCCAGGGGGCTCCTACGAGCAGTACTTC. Protein product: CASSPGGSYEQYF.

V usage is TRBV18 and J usage is TRBJ2-5; D remains unclear. CDR1 KGHSH and CDR2 LQKENI come from the germline V gene. The ends were cut back, 8 bases at V and 2 bases at J, with 12 bases in the middle. This CDR3 has 13 amino acids. CDR3 residues: CASLEGGQETQYF. The CDR3 DNA follows: TGTGCCAGCCTCGAAGGTGGACAAGAGACCCAGTACTTC.

With regard to this clone: This specimen includes other DNA sequences encoding the same CDR3. This chain uses TRBV14 with TRBJ2-7, with TRBD1 matching 7 bases. V was pared by 4 bases and J by 0 bases, with 3 bases of the junction left unmatched. The CDR3 has 14 residues. The germline CDR1 and CDR2 sequences are SGHDN and FVKESK. The DNA for the CDR3 is TGTGCCAGCAGCCCGGGACAGACCTCCTACGAGCAGTACTTC. Its translation: CASSPGQTSYEQYF. Based on the CDR3 plus reference TRBV14 and TRBJ2-7, the full variable domain is EAGVTQFPSHSVIEKGQTVTLRCDPISGHDNLYWYRRVMGKEIKFLLHFVKESKQDESGMPNNRFLAERTGGTYSTLKVQPAELEDSGVYFCASSPGQTSYEQYFGPGTRLTVT.

The rearrangement joins TRBV4-3 to TRBJ1-4, with unresolved D. Germline V gene data show CDR1 as LGHNA and CDR2 as YSLEER. Trimming took 0 bases from V and 8 from J, leaving 10 bases between them. The CDR3 covers 14 residues. The CDR3 nucleotides are TGCGCCAGCAGCCAAGATCTGGGTAGGGAAAAACTGTTTTTT. Amino acid sequence: CASSQDLGREKLFF.

The gene calls are TRBV19 and TRBJ1-1; D possibly corresponds to TRBD1 (5 bases). The CDR3 loop spans 14 amino acids. The V gene lost 3 bases and the J gene lost 3 bases, with 11 bases spanning the gap. Looked up from germline, CDR1 is LNHDA and CDR2 is SQIVND (reference sequence). CDR3 sequence reads: CASSMGQGDTEAFF. DNA of the CDR3: TGTGCCAGTAGTATGGGGCAGGGTGACACTGAAGCTTTCTTT. Full variable domain (remainder filled in from reference TRBV19 and TRBJ1-1): DGGITQSPKYLFRKEGQNVTLSCEQNLNHDAMYWYRQDPGQGLRLIYYSQIVNDFQKGDIAEGYSVSREKKESFPLTVTSAQKNPTAFYLCASSMGQGDTEAFFGQGTRLTVV.

The chain employs TRBV5-4 and TRBJ2-7; possibly TRBD2 for D (6 bases). This CDR3 is 16 amino acids long. Per the germline V gene, CDR1 is SGHNT and CDR2 is YYREEE (reference sequence). The V and J ends lost 4 bases and 5 bases respectively, with 22 bases between them. The CDR3, as DNA: TGTGCCAGCAGCCCCCGGGGAGGTAGCGAGGGCGACGAGCAGTACTTC. It codes for CASSPRGGSEGDEQYF.

The chain employs TRBV11-2 and TRBJ2-1; 7 nucleotides line up with TRBD2. Germline V gene data show CDR1 as SGHAT and CDR2 as FQNNGV. The CDR3 has 13 amino acids. Trimming at V came to 5 bases and at J to 10 bases, leaving 8 bases not matched to a gene. CDR3 sequence reads: CASSQVSGGEQFF. The CDR3, as DNA: TGTGCCAGCAGCCAAGTTTCGGGGGGAGAGCAGTTCTTC.